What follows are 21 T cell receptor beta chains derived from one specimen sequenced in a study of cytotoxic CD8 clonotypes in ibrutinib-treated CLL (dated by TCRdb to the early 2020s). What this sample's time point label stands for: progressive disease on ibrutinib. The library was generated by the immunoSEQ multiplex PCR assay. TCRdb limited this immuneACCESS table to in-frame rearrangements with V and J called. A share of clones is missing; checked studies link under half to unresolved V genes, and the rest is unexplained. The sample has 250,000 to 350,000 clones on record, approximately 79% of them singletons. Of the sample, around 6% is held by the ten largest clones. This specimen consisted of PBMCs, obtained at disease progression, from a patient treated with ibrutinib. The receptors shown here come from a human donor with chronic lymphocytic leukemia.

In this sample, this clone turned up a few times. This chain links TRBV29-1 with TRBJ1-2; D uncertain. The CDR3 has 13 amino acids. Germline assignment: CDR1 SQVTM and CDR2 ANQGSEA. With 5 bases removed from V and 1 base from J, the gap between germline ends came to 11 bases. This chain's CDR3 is CSVKLVGNYGYTF. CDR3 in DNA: TGCAGCGTTAAGTTAGTGGGTAACTATGGCTACACCTTC.

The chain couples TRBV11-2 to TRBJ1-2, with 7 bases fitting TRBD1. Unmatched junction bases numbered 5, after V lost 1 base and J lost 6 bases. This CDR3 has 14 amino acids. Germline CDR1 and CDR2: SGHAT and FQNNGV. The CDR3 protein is CASSLATGVDGYTF. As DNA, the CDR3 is TGTGCCAGCAGCTTAGCTACAGGGGTGGATGGCTACACCTTC.

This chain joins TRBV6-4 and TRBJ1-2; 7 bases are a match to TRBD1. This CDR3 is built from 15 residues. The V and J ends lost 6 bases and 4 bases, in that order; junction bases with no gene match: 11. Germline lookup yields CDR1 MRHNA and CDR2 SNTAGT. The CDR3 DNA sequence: TGTGCCAGCAGGGTCGGACAGGCAATATGCTATGGCTACACCTTC. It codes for CASRVGQAICYGYTF.

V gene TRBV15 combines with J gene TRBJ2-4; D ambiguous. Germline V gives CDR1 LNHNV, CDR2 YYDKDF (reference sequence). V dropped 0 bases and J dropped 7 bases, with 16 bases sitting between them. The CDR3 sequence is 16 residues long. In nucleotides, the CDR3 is TGTGCCACCAGCAGAGATAGGAGAAGGGATGGGAACATTCAGTACTTC. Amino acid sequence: CATSRDRRRDGNIQYF.

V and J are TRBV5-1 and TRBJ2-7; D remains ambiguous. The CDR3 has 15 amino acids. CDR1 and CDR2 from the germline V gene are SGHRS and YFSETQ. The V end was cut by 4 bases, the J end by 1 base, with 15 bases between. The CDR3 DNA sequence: TGCGCCAGCAGCCCGAGTGGGTCGAGGTCCTACGAGCAGTACTTC. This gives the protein CASSPSGSRSYEQYF.

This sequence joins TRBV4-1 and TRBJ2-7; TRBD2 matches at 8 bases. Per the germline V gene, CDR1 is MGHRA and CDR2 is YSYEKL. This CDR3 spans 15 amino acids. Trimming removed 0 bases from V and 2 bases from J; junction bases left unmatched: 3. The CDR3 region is CASSQENGGAYEQYF. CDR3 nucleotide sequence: TGCGCCAGCAGCCAAGAGAACGGGGGGGCCTACGAGCAGTACTTC.

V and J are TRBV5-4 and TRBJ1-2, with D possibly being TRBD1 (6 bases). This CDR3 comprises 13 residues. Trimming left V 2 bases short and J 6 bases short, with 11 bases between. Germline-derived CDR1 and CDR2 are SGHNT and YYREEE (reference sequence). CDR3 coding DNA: TGTGCCAGCAGCTTACAGGGTATTAATGGCTACACCTTC. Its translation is CASSLQGINGYTF.

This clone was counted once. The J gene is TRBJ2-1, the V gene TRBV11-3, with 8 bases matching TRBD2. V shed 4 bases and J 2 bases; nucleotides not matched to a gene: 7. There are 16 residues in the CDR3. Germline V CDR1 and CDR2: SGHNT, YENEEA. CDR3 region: CASSSLGAGAYNEQFF. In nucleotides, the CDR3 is TGTGCCAGCAGCTCCTTAGGAGCGGGAGCCTACAATGAGCAGTTCTTC.

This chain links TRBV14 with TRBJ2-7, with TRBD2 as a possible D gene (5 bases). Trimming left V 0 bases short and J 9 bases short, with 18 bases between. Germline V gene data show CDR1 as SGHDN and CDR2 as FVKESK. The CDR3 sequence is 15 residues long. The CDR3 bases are TGTGCCAGCAGCCAAGATACAGTTACAGCGGCCTGGCAGTACTTC. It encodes CASSQDTVTAAWQYF.

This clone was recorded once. The CDR3 spells CASTEGLAGPSEQYF. The DNA for the CDR3 is TGTGCCAGCACCGAGGGACTAGCGGGGCCAAGCGAGCAGTATTTT. The genes are TRBV6-5 and TRBJ2-3; TRBD2 matches 13 bases. The CDR3 totals 15 residues. V lost 7 bases and J lost 11; bases outside the gene matches: 12. Germline V gene lookup returns CDR1 MNHEY and CDR2 SVGAGI.

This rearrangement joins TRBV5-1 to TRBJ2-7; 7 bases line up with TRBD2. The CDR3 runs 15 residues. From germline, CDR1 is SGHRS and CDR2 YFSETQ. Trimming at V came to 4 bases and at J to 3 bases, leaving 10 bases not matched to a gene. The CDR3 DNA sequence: TGCGCCAGCAGCGCCTACAGCGGGATTGACTACGAGCAGTACTTC. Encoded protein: CASSAYSGIDYEQYF.

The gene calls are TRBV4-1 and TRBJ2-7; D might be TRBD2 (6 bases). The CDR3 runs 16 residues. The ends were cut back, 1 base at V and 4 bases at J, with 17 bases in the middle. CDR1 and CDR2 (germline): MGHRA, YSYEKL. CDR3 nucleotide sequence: TGCGCCAGCAGCCAAGTCGTGGGAGGTCCTTATTACGAGCAGTACTTC. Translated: CASSQVVGGPYYEQYF.

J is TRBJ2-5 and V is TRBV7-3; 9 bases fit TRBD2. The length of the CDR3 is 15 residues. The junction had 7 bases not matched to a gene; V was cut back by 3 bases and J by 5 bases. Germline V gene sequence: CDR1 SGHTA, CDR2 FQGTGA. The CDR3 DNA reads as TGTGCCAGCAGCTTGGGACTAGCAGGCCCGGAGACCCAGTACTTC. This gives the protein CASSLGLAGPETQYF. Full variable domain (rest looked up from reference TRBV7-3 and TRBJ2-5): GAGVSQTPSNKVTEKGKYVELRCDPISGHTALYWYRQSLGQGPEFLIYFQGTGAADDSGLPNDRFFAVRPEGSVSTLKIQRTERGDSAVYLCASSLGLAGPETQYFGPGTRLLVL.

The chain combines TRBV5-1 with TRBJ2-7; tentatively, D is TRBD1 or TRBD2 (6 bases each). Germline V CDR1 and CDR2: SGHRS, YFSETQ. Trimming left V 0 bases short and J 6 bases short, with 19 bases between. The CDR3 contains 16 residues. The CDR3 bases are TGCGCCAGCAGCTTGGTCGGACACGGGGGCTTTATCGAGCAGTACTTC. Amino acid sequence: CASSLVGHGGFIEQYF.

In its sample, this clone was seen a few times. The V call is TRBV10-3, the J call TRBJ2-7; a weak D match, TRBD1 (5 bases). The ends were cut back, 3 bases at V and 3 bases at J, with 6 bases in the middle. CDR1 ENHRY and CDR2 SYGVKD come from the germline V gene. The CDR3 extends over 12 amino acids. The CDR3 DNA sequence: TGTGCCATCAGTGATCAGGGCTACGAGCAGTACTTC. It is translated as CAISDQGYEQYF.

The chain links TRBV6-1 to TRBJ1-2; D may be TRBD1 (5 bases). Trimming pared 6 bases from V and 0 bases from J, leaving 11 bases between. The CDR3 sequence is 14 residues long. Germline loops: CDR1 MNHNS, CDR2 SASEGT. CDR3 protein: CASRAGITNYGYTF. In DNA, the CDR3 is TGTGCCAGCAGGGCAGGGATAACTAACTATGGCTACACCTTC.

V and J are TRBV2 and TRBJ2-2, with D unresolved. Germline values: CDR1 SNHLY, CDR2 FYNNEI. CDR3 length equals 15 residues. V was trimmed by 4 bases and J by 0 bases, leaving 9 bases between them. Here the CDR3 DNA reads TGTGCCAGCAGTGTGGGCAGAACGAACACCGGGGAGCTGTTTTTT. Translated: CASSVGRTNTGELFF.

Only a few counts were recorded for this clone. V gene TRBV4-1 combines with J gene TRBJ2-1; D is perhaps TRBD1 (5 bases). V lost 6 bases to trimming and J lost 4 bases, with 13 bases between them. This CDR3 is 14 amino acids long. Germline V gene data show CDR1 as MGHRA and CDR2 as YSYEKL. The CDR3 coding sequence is TGCGCCAGCAGGCCACCAGGGCTATACAATGAGCAGTTCTTC. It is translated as CASRPPGLYNEQFF.

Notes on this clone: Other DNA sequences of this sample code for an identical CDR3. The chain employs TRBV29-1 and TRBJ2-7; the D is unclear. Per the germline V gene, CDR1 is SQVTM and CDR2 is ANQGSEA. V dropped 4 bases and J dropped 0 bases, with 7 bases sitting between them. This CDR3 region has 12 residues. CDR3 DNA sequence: TGCAGCGTTGTCGGCAGCTCCTACGAGCAGTACTTC. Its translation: CSVVGSSYEQYF.

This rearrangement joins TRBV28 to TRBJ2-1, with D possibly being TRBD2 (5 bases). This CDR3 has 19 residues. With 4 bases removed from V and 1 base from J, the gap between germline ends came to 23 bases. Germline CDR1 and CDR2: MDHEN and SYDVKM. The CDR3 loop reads CASSSRLTSSSGSYNEQFF. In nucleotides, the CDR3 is TGTGCCAGCAGTTCTCGACTCACCTCGAGTTCGGGGTCCTACAATGAGCAGTTCTTC. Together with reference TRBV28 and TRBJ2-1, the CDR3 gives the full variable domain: DVKVTQSSRYLVKRTGEKVFLECVQDMDHENMFWYRQDPGLGLRLIYFSYDVKMKEKGDIPEGYSVSREKKERFSLILESASTNQTSMYLCASSSRLTSSSGSYNEQFFGPGTRLTVL.

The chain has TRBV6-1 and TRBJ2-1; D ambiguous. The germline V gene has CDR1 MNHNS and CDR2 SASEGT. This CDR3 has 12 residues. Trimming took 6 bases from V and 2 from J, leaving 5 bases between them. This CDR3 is CASRTPYNEQFF. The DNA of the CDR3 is TGTGCCAGCAGGACCCCCTACAATGAGCAGTTCTTC.